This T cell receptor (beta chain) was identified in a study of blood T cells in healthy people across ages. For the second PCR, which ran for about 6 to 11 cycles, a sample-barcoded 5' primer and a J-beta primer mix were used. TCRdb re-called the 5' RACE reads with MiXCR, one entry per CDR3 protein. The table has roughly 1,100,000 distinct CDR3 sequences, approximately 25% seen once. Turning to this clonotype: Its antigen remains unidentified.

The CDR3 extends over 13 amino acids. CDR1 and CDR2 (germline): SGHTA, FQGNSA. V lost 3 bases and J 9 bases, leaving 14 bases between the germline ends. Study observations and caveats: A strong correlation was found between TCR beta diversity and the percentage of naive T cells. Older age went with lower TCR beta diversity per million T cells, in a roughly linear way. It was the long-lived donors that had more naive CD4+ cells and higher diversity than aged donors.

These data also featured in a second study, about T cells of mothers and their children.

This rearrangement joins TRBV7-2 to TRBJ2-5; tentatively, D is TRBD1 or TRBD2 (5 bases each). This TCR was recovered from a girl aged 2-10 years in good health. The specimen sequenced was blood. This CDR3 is CASSLGRSEAQYF. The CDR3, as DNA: TGTGCCAGCAGCTTGGGGCGTTCGGAGGCCCAGTACTTC.